Sequencing of this T cell receptor beta chain was carried out in a study of blood T cell repertoires in COVID-19. Original analysis: It was from reference gene primer amplification that nucleated cell counts were estimated. Repertoires were generated with immunoSEQ multiplex PCR, while TCRdb's copy carries only in-frame clones and drops some. The DNA was the basis for D and trimming; V, J and clone size are from that table. Of approximately 70,000 clones in the sample, approximately 86% were seen once. Per the germline V gene, CDR1 is MNHNS and CDR2 is SASEGT. The CDR3 loop spans 16 amino acids. The V end lost 1 base, the J end lost 8 bases, and 18 bases lay between the germline ends.

The TCR sequence derives from a man aged 70 or older with active COVID-19. The V and J genes are TRBV6-1 and TRBJ1-3; tentative D call: TRBD1 (5 bases). Specimen: peripheral blood. As DNA, the CDR3 is TGTGCCAGCAGTGAAGTGGGAAGATCCGCGGGGCACACCATATATTTT. This codes for CASSEVGRSAGHTIYF.